This TCR beta chain stems from a study of T cell responses to AZD1222 COVID-19 vaccine. Overall study: Second-dose recipients at about 4 or about 12 weeks were treated as one pooled group.

Whole-study findings and limits: There were repertoire samples only from the period after the peak T cell response. Close to half of spike-specific TCRs reportedly recognize unmutated variant regions. Possibly, clonal diversity was underestimated; donors were largely white British and included more females.

TCRdb's table, derived via immunoSEQ multiplex PCR, lists solely in-frame clones and lacks some. This sample has 95,000 to 110,000 clones; around 90% occur once, and the top ten carry about 20%. V was clipped by 0 bases and J by 5 bases, with 11 bases between them. Germline V gives CDR1 SGHTS, CDR2 YDEGEE. The CDR3 is 14 amino acids. Remarks on this clone: Its antigen is as yet unknown.

The receptor's source is an adult in good health. The V and J genes are TRBV5-8 and TRBJ1-1; perhaps TRBD1 as D (5 bases). The material sequenced was peripheral blood, taken on day 0 of AZD1222 vaccination. The DNA for the CDR3 is TGTGCCAGCAGCTTGGCAGGGCCCATTACTGAAGCTTTCTTT. This sequence encodes CASSLAGPITEAFF. Supplemented by reference TRBV5-8 and TRBJ1-1, the full variable domain reads EAGVTQSPTHLIKTRGQQATLRCSPISGHTSVYWYQQALGLGLQFLLWYDEGEERNRGNFPPRFSGRQFPNYSSELNVNALELEDSALYLCASSLAGPITEAFFGQGTRLTVV.